The TCR beta chain described here comes from a study of blood T cell repertoires in COVID-19 (dated by TCRdb to the early 2020s). Looking at the study overall: Collaborator samples came from the United States, Italy and Spain and covered acute and convalescent phases of COVID-19. HLA class I and class II types, where available, came from metadata supplied by the sample provider rather than from assay-based typing. The material from the prospective study consisted of cDNA or gDNA derived from T cells, B-cell-depleted T cells, or PBMCs. Sample metadata almost always included a de-identified subject ID, COVID-19 status, age in years and sex. A freely available public database, intended as a resource for researchers studying the immune response to SARS-CoV-2, is where the repertoires were released. Samples came from the ongoing ImmuneRACE study (first 160 participants) plus 1,254 subjects from 6 global collaborators. Deeply sampled blood TCRbeta repertoires from subjects exposed to, actively infected with, or recovered from COVID-19 were included in the dataset. What the study reported, not specific to this receptor: The quantity of clinical and demographic metadata differed by source and by participant and was supplied without curation.

TCRbeta CDR3 regions were amplified from genomic DNA by means of the immunoSEQ Assay, a bias-controlled multiplex PCR. The study's processing was this. Within the assay, amplification of reference gene primers was used to estimate how many nucleated cells each sample contained. To quantify the absolute abundance of each unique TCRbeta CDR3 rearrangement, sequence reads were collapsed and filtered. For each sample, productive Simpson clonality was calculated as the square root of Simpson's diversity index across productive rearrangements. The source is immuneACCESS, and TCRdb retained only in-frame sequences with V and J called. Part of the clones is not carried over; for the studies checked, unresolved V genes explain less than half of this, and the remainder is unexplained. V, J and clone size are those of that table, while D and trimming were read from the DNA. The table for this sample lists tens of thousands of clones; approximately 84% of them were counted only once. Approximately 35% of the sample belongs to the ten largest clones.

Details on this clone: Its antigen is still unknown. No base qualities exist here, and no much larger clone lies one base off it.

The CDR3 sequence holds 14 residues, the cysteine and phenylalanine included. CDR3 DNA only is kept here, 42 bases in frame from base 1. Ends trimmed: V by 5 bases, J by 6 bases; bases unmatched to a gene: 4. In the germline V gene (reference sequence), CDR1 corresponds to MNHEY and CDR2 to SMNVEV. Each collaborating institution followed its own protocols to collect whole blood in K2EDTA tubes. For TCRbeta analysis, collaborators shipped samples as frozen whole blood, isolated PBMCs, or DNA extracted from either of those sample types. The clonotype was recovered from a man aged 70 or older with acute or convalescent COVID-19. Recombination connected TRBV27 to TRBJ2-2; the junction holds 9 bases that match TRBD2. What was sequenced was peripheral blood. DNA sequence: TGTGCCAGCAGTCCTAGCGGGATATCCGGGGAGCTGTTTTTT. The resulting protein is CASSPSGISGELFF.